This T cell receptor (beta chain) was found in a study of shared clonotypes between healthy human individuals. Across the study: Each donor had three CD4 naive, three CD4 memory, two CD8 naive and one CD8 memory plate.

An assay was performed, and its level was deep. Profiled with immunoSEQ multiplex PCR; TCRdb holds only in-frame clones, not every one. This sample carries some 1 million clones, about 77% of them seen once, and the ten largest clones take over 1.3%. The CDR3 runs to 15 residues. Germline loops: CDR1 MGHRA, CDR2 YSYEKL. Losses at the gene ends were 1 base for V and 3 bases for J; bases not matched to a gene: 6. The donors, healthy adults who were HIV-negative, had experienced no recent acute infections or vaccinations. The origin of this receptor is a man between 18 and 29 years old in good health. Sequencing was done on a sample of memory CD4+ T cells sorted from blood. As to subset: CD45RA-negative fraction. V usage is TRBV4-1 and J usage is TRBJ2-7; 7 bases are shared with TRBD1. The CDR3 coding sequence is TGCGCCAGCAGCCAAGCCCGACAGGGTGTCTACGAGCAGTACTTC. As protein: CASSQARQGVYEQYF.